This TCR beta chain was documented in a study of blood T cell repertoires in COVID-19. Across the study: Sites across the United States, Italy and Spain contributed samples from acute and convalescent COVID-19. From T cells, B-cell-depleted T cells, or PBMCs came the material, which was cDNA or gDNA.

As originally analysed: Estimated nucleated cell counts came from reference gene primer amplification. TCRdb keeps only in-frame clones here, not all; method: immunoSEQ multiplex PCR. V and J calls and clone size follow that table, whereas D and trimming were derived from the DNA. Seen here are 15,000 to 20,000 clones, over 75% observed once, and the top ten hold about 16%. Deletions cut 1 base from V and 1 base from J, with 16 bases between. Germline assignment: CDR1 MGHRA and CDR2 YSYEKL. CDR3 length: 17 residues. This TCR derives from a human donor with active COVID-19. The donor label of this sample is uncertain. The rearrangement links TRBV4-1 to TRBJ1-1; the D is unclear. Sequenced: peripheral blood. DNA of the CDR3: TGCGCCAGCAGCCAAGTTCTCCCCGCGGTGGGGAACACTGAAGCTTTCTTT. Translating gives CASSQVLPAVGNTEAFF.